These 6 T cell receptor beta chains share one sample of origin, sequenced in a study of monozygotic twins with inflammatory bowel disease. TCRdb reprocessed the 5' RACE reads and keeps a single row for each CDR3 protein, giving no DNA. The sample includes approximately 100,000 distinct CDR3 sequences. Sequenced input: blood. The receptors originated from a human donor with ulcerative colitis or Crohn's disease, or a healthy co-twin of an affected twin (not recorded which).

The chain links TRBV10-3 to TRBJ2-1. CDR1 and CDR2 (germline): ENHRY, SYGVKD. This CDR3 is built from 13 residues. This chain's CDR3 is CAISGPDWNGQFF.

CDR3 protein: CASSMAGGPYEQYF. The V call is TRBV27, the J call TRBJ2-7. CDR3 length: 14 amino acids. Germline loops: CDR1 MNHEY, CDR2 SMNVEV (reference sequence).

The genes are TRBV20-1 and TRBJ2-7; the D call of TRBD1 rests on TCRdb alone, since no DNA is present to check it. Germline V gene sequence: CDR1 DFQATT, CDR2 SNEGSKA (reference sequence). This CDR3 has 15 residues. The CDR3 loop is CSAQRPGALSREQYF.

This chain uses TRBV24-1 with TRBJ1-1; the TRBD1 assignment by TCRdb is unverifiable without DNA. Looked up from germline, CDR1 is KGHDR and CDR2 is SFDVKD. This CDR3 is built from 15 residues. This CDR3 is CATSDSDRGGTEAFF.

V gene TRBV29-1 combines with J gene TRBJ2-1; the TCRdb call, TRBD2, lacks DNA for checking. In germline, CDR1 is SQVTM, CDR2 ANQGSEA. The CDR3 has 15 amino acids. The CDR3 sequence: CSLAGHTSSYTEQFF.

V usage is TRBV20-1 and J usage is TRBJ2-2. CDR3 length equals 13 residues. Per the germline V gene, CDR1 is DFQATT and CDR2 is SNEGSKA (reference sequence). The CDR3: CSARDSNTGELFF.